This T cell receptor beta chain was sequenced for a study of blood T cell repertoires in COVID-19. Study at large: Samples of COVID-19 (acute and convalescent) were obtained from the United States, Italy and Spain. Nucleic acid was either cDNA or gDNA, and it came from T cells, B-cell-depleted T cells, or PBMCs.

Per the authors' pipeline: For nucleated cells, counts were estimated from reference gene primer amplification. This table comes from immunoSEQ multiplex PCR, and its TCRdb copy is limited to in-frame clones, with some not included. That table gives V, J and clone size, and the DNA gave D and trimming. The sample holds 230,000 or so clones, over 75% seen once. This CDR3 has 16 amino acids. This TCR was recovered from a human donor in a cohort sampled during active COVID-19. The J gene is TRBJ2-7, the V gene TRBV21-1; TRBD1, the table's D call, was not compared with the DNA. TRBV21-1 corresponds to a pseudogene. Sequenced sample: peripheral blood. Written as DNA, the CDR3 is TGTGCCAGCAGCAACCCAGGGACAGGGGACTCCTACGAGCAGTACTTC. Amino acid sequence: CASSNPGTGDSYEQYF.